This T cell receptor (beta chain) was obtained from a study of blood T cell repertoires in COVID-19. Profiling relied on immunoSEQ multiplex PCR, and the TCRdb table lists in-frame clones only, not all of them. The sample records about 200,000 clones, more than 80% being singletons. Sequenced: peripheral blood. This TCR came from a woman of 80 years or more with acute or convalescent COVID-19.

The CDR3 nucleotides are TGTGCCAGTAGTATCGCGCATACAGATACGCAGTATTTT. Amino acid sequence: CASSIAHTDTQYF. The chain uses TRBV19 and TRBJ2-3; D remains ambiguous. The ends were cut back, 3 bases at V and 3 bases at J, with 7 bases in the middle. Germline V lookup: CDR1 LNHDA, CDR2 SQIVND (reference sequence). This CDR3 comprises 13 residues. Drawing the rest from reference TRBV19 and TRBJ2-3, the complete variable domain is DGGITQSPKYLFRKEGQNVTLSCEQNLNHDAMYWYRQDPGQGLRLIYYSQIVNDFQKGDIAEGYSVSREKKESFPLTVTSAQKNPTAFYLCASSIAHTDTQYFGPGTRLTVL.